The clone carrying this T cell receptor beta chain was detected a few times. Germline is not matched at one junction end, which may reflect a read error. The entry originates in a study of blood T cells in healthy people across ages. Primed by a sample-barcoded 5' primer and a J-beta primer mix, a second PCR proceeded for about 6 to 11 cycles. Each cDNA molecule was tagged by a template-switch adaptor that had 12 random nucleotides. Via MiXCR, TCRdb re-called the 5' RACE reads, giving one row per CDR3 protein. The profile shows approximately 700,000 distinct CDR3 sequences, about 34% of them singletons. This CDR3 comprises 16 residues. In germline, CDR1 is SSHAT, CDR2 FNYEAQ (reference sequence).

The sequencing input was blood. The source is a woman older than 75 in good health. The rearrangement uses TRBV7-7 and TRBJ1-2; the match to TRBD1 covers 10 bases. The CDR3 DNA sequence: TGTGCTAGCAGCTCGGCCCGGGGGGACAGGGGCTATGGCTACACCTTC. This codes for CASSSARGDRGYGYTF. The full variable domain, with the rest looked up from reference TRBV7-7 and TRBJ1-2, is GAGVSQSPRYKVTKRGQDVTLRCDPISSHATLYWYQQALGQGPEFLTYFNYEAQPDKSGLPSDRFSAERPEGSISTLTIQRTEQRDSAMYRCASSSARGDRGYGYTFGSGTRLTVV.